A selection of T cell receptor beta chains follows, all from one sample in a study of cytomegalovirus exposure and HLA in healthy donors. The protocol was immunoSEQ multiplex PCR, while the TCRdb copy is restricted to in-frame clones and leaves out a portion. The sample lists approximately 150,000 clones, 75% to 85% occurring once. The sequencing sample was made of PBMCs. These receptor sequences come from a male donor in good health and CMV-seropositive. CDR3s include the opening cysteine and the closing phenylalanine or tryptophan. Fields, in order: clone size, J gene, V gene, D gene, CDR3 protein, CDR3 DNA. A D gene is named only where the DNA matches it firmly. Expanded clones are given a class, and other clones once, few, many or no size at all.

>-|TRBJ1-2|TRBV10-3|-
CAISEAGVNYGYTF
TGTGCCATCAGTGAGGCAGGGGTTAACTATGGCTACACCTTC
>few|TRBJ2-6|TRBV6-5|-
CASRLSGANVLTF
TGTGCCAGCAGACTCTCTGGGGCCAACGTCCTGACTTTC
>few|TRBJ1-2|TRBV5-6|-
CASSLGPGLNYGYTF
TGTGCCAGCAGCTTGGGGCCAGGGCTTAACTATGGCTACACCTTC
>few|TRBJ1-5|TRBV7-2|-
CASSPGQRPNAQHF
TGTGCCAGCAGCCCCGGACAGCGCCCGAACGCCCAGCATTTT
>-|TRBJ1-2|TRBV25-1|-
CASRGLMHGYTF
TGTGCCAGTAGAGGACTCATGCATGGCTACACCTTC
>-|TRBJ1-4|TRBV14|-
CASSRNTGTNEKLFF
TGTGCCAGCAGCCGTAACACAGGGACTAATGAAAAACTGTTTTTT
>-|TRBJ2-3|TRBV6-1|-
CASSEAFQGFTDTQYF
TGTGCCAGCAGTGAAGCCTTCCAGGGGTTCACAGATACGCAGTATTTT
>-|TRBJ2-3|TRBV25-1|TRBD2
CATGTSSSADTQYF
TGTGCCACCGGGACTAGCTCTTCGGCAGATACGCAGTATTTT
>few|TRBJ1-2|TRBV10-2|TRBD1
CASSESQGGGYTF
TGCGCCAGCAGTGAGTCTCAAGGGGGCGGCTACACCTTC
>-|TRBJ2-3|TRBV5-1|-
CASSLGVGGFTDTQYF
TGCGCCAGCAGCTTGGGGGTAGGCGGATTCACAGATACGCAGTATTTT
>-|TRBJ2-7|TRBV4-1|TRBD2
CASSQGPGLAGSLSYEQYF
TGCGCCAGCAGCCAAGGACCGGGACTAGCGGGCTCTCTTTCCTACGAGCAGTACTTC
>few|TRBJ2-7|TRBV5-1|TRBD2
CASSRASGGSYEQYF
TGCGCCAGCAGCCGTGCTAGCGGGGGATCCTACGAGCAGTACTTC
>-|TRBJ2-5|TRBV19|TRBD2
CASSNGLAGEPSQYF
TGTGCCAGTAGTAACGGACTAGCGGGGGAACCCTCCCAGTACTTC
>-|TRBJ1-5|TRBV5-4|TRBD1
CASSAGQGGEQPQHF
TGTGCCAGCAGCGCGGGACAGGGGGGAGAACAGCCCCAGCATTTT
>-|TRBJ1-1|TRBV19|-
CASSSPGGRPEAFF
TGTGCCAGTAGTTCACCGGGAGGGAGGCCTGAAGCTTTCTTT
>-|TRBJ2-7|TRBV7-9|-
CASSHHSTYEQYF
TGTGCCAGCAGCCATCACAGTACCTACGAGCAGTACTTC
>-|TRBJ2-5|TRBV27|TRBD1
CASSLWAGGQETQYF
TGTGCCAGCAGTTTATGGGCAGGGGGACAAGAGACCCAGTACTTC
>-|TRBJ2-6|TRBV7-2|TRBD2
CASTSWGGAGANVLTF
TGTGCCAGCACCTCCTGGGGGGGTGCCGGGGCCAACGTCCTGACTTTC
>-|TRBJ2-1|TRBV4-1|TRBD2
CASSQGGLAGGRQFF
TGCGCCAGCAGCCAGGGGGGACTAGCGGGGGGGAGGCAGTTCTTC
>-|TRBJ1-1|TRBV7-9|TRBD1
CASSSQQGTNTEAFF
TGTGCCAGCAGCTCACAACAGGGGACGAACACTGAAGCTTTCTTT
>-|TRBJ2-7|TRBV19|TRBD2
CASSKGTSGAYEQYF
TGTGCCAGTAGTAAGGGGACTAGCGGGGCCTACGAGCAGTACTTC